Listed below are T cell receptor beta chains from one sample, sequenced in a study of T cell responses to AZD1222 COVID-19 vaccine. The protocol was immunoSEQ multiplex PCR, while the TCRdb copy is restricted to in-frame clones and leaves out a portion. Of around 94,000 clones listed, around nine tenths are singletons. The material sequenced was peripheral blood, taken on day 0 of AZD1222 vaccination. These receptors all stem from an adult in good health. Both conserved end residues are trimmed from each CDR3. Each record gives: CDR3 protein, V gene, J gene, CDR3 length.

CDR3 protein: ASSTGGLGRNGYT
V gene: TRBV14
J gene: TRBJ1-2
CDR3 length: 13

CDR3 protein: ASSQGAPMLGGELF
V gene: TRBV10-1
J gene: TRBJ2-2
CDR3 length: 14

CDR3 protein: ATSVAGGDTQY
V gene: TRBV24-1
J gene: TRBJ2-3
CDR3 length: 11

CDR3 protein: ASSTNQETQY
V gene: TRBV9
J gene: TRBJ2-5
CDR3 length: 10

CDR3 protein: ASSILRNTEAF
V gene: TRBV19
J gene: TRBJ1-1
CDR3 length: 11

CDR3 protein: ASSLAGNSPLH
V gene: TRBV5-6
J gene: TRBJ1-6
CDR3 length: 11

CDR3 protein: ASSSVAERRTNEKLF
V gene: TRBV7-9
J gene: TRBJ1-4
CDR3 length: 15

CDR3 protein: ASSLPGGPTEAF
V gene: TRBV7-2
J gene: TRBJ1-1
CDR3 length: 12

CDR3 protein: ASSWQGADTYNEQF
V gene: TRBV7-9
J gene: TRBJ2-1
CDR3 length: 14

CDR3 protein: ASSEGQGAGNEKLF
V gene: TRBV6-1
J gene: TRBJ1-4
CDR3 length: 14

CDR3 protein: ASSVASGGGTGELF
V gene: TRBV9
J gene: TRBJ2-2
CDR3 length: 14

CDR3 protein: ASSEAPTNTGELF
V gene: TRBV2
J gene: TRBJ2-2
CDR3 length: 13

CDR3 protein: ASSPGQGPYEQY
V gene: TRBV5-1
J gene: TRBJ2-7
CDR3 length: 12

CDR3 protein: ASSQDLQGPQH
V gene: TRBV4-2
J gene: TRBJ1-5
CDR3 length: 11

CDR3 protein: AWSLRRRASGKETQY
V gene: TRBV30
J gene: TRBJ2-5
CDR3 length: 15

CDR3 protein: ASSTLPNYGYT
V gene: TRBV12-3/TRBV12-4
J gene: TRBJ1-2
CDR3 length: 11

CDR3 protein: ASSPAGGTSNSPLH
V gene: TRBV18
J gene: TRBJ1-6
CDR3 length: 14

CDR3 protein: ASSSIRDNYEQY
V gene: TRBV7-2
J gene: TRBJ2-7
CDR3 length: 12

CDR3 protein: AISGVGGGPGEQY
V gene: TRBV10-3
J gene: TRBJ2-7
CDR3 length: 13

CDR3 protein: ASSPQGNLDYGYT
V gene: TRBV7-3
J gene: TRBJ1-2
CDR3 length: 13

CDR3 protein: ASSYLTGGSTEAF
V gene: TRBV9
J gene: TRBJ1-1
CDR3 length: 13

CDR3 protein: ASSQNHGGTYNEQF
V gene: TRBV9
J gene: TRBJ2-1
CDR3 length: 14

CDR3 protein: ASVTGTNYGYT
V gene: TRBV28
J gene: TRBJ1-2
CDR3 length: 11

CDR3 protein: ASSRDRFSGEQY
V gene: TRBV14
J gene: TRBJ2-7
CDR3 length: 12

CDR3 protein: ASRTMALGPYEQY
V gene: TRBV6-6
J gene: TRBJ2-7
CDR3 length: 13

CDR3 protein: ASSYSIVRGLATEAF
V gene: TRBV6-2/TRBV6-3
J gene: TRBJ1-1
CDR3 length: 15

CDR3 protein: ASSPRGANTEAF
V gene: TRBV18
J gene: TRBJ1-1
CDR3 length: 12

CDR3 protein: ASSDRDPRQPQH
V gene: TRBV6-5
J gene: TRBJ1-5
CDR3 length: 12

CDR3 protein: ASSLSLTEKETQY
V gene: TRBV27
J gene: TRBJ2-5
CDR3 length: 13

CDR3 protein: ASSRDQGNGEQY
V gene: TRBV4-3
J gene: TRBJ2-7
CDR3 length: 12

CDR3 protein: SASIRGQGQETQY
V gene: TRBV20-1
J gene: TRBJ2-5
CDR3 length: 13

CDR3 protein: ASSEPTYNQETQY
V gene: TRBV6-1
J gene: TRBJ2-5
CDR3 length: 13

CDR3 protein: ASRFGGLKDRERLGWVRGQF
V gene: TRBV12-2
J gene: TRBJ2-1
CDR3 length: 20

CDR3 protein: ASSLGGWGDEQY
V gene: TRBV11-2
J gene: TRBJ2-7
CDR3 length: 12

CDR3 protein: ASSQAGVGNVGYT
V gene: TRBV3-1/TRBV3-2
J gene: TRBJ1-2
CDR3 length: 13

CDR3 protein: ASSYSGGPNQPQH
V gene: TRBV6-2/TRBV6-3
J gene: TRBJ1-5
CDR3 length: 13

CDR3 protein: ASRNPTGPYGYT
V gene: TRBV28
J gene: TRBJ1-2
CDR3 length: 12

CDR3 protein: ATSGESSYGYT
V gene: TRBV3-1/TRBV3-2
J gene: TRBJ1-2
CDR3 length: 11

CDR3 protein: ASSPTTGLGAF
V gene: TRBV6-5
J gene: TRBJ1-1
CDR3 length: 11

CDR3 protein: AIRQGSSGDTIY
V gene: TRBV10-3
J gene: TRBJ1-3
CDR3 length: 12

CDR3 protein: ASSPYTSGELF
V gene: TRBV3-1/TRBV3-2
J gene: TRBJ2-2
CDR3 length: 11

CDR3 protein: ASSRTAVGSDTQY
V gene: TRBV3-1/TRBV3-2
J gene: TRBJ2-3
CDR3 length: 13

CDR3 protein: ASSQTDYYEQY
V gene: TRBV6-2/TRBV6-3
J gene: TRBJ2-7
CDR3 length: 11

CDR3 protein: SARVLETQY
V gene: TRBV20-1
J gene: TRBJ2-5
CDR3 length: 9

CDR3 protein: ASSIGLGNTPLH
V gene: TRBV19
J gene: TRBJ1-6
CDR3 length: 12

CDR3 protein: ASSLVGGQGEQY
V gene: TRBV7-9
J gene: TRBJ2-7
CDR3 length: 12

CDR3 protein: ASSSPGLAYEQY
V gene: TRBV5-4
J gene: TRBJ2-7
CDR3 length: 12

CDR3 protein: ASSLTGSDSGNTIY
V gene: TRBV18
J gene: TRBJ1-3
CDR3 length: 14

CDR3 protein: ASSLAQGGEAF
V gene: TRBV7-8
J gene: TRBJ1-1
CDR3 length: 11